These T cell receptor beta chains were read from a single sample in a study of T cell responses to AZD1222 COVID-19 vaccine. Profiled with immunoSEQ multiplex PCR; TCRdb holds only in-frame clones, not every one. Of around 130,000 clones listed, 86% are singletons. Sample: peripheral blood, taken on day 0 of AZD1222 vaccination. These receptors came from an adult in good health. CDR3s include the opening cysteine and the closing phenylalanine or tryptophan.

v_call	cdr3_aa
TRBV6-4	CASSNTGTGSADTQYF
TRBV12-3/TRBV12-4	CASRQGSGNTIYF
TRBV13	CASSLATLGLAFF
TRBV10-1	CASSESWDGDTQYF
TRBV29-1	CSVVGYNEQFF
TRBV24-1	CATSERGETQYF
TRBV5-5	CASRLVVGGGQPQHF
TRBV7-6	CASSLVAGTGYNEQFF
TRBV28	CASSLAGMPQHF
TRBV24-1	CATSDPGTGGTGELFF
TRBV18	CASSPVLVQRPSGELFF